This paragraph reports one T cell receptor beta chain. Its antigen is not identified. PCR was performed a second time for about 6 to 11 cycles using a sample-barcoded 5' primer and a J-beta primer mix. Each cDNA molecule, via a template-switch adaptor with 12 random nucleotides, was tagged. TCRdb analysed the 5' RACE reads with MiXCR anew, one entry per CDR3 protein. Among approximately 1.5 million distinct CDR3 sequences listed, 40% to 45% were seen once. After removal of 5 bases from V and 4 bases from J, the junction contained 9 bases not matched to a gene. CDR3 length: 15 residues. Germline values: CDR1 SGHRS, CDR2 YFSETQ. These data belong to a study of blood T cells in healthy people across ages. Study observations and caveats: Because sorting was not performed, PBMCs prevented conclusive naive versus antigen-experienced comparison. Comparison with aged donors showed that long-lived donors had more naive CD4+ cells and higher diversity.

This TCR was recovered from a young woman in good health. This chain joins TRBV5-1 and TRBJ1-1; 9 bases align to TRBD1. Input material: blood. CDR3 protein: CASRTGGDSSTEAFF. In DNA, the CDR3 is TGCGCCAGCAGGACAGGGGGGGACAGTAGCACTGAAGCTTTCTTT.